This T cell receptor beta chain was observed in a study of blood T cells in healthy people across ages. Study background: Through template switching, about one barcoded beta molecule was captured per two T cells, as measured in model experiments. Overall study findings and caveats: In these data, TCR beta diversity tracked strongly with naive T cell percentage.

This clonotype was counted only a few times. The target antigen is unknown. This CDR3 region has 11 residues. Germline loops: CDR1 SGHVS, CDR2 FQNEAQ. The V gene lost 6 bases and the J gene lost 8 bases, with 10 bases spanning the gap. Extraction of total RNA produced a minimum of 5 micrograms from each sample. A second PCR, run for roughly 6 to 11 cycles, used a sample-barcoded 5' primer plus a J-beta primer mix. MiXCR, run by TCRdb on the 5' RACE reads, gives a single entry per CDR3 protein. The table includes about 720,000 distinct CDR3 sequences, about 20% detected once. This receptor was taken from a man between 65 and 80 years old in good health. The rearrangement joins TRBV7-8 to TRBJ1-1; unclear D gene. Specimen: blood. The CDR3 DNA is TGTGCCAGCAGTACGGGATACGAAGCTTTCTTT. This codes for CASSTGYEAFF.